This passage covers 30 T cell receptor beta chains from one sample sequenced in a study of shared clonotypes between healthy human individuals. TCRdb's table, derived via immunoSEQ multiplex PCR, lists solely in-frame clones and lacks some. The repertoire has around 700,000 clones, under 80% of them found once; the top ten carry about 1.7%. The sequenced sample was memory CD4+ T cells sorted from blood. Subset denoted: CD45RA-negative fraction. Receptors were obtained from a woman under 40 in good health.

This clone showed up just a few times. This chain connects TRBV28 to TRBJ2-7; no definite D call. Germline V gives CDR1 MDHEN, CDR2 SYDVKM. V lost 2 bases and J lost 3, with 20 bases in between. The CDR3 consists of 17 residues. CDR3 loop: CASSLRHMSSLDYEQYF. The CDR3, as DNA: TGTGCCAGCAGTTTAAGGCATATGTCTAGTCTCGACTACGAGCAGTACTTC.

The genes are TRBV14 and TRBJ1-1; TRBD1 agrees at 7 bases. Germline V gene sequence: CDR1 SGHDN, CDR2 FVKESK. The CDR3 sequence is 14 residues long. The V and J ends lost 4 bases and 4 bases, in that order; junction bases with no gene match: 6. The CDR3 region is CASSPYRGVTEAFF. In DNA form, the CDR3 reads TGTGCCAGCAGCCCGTACAGGGGTGTCACTGAAGCTTTCTTT.

The chain uses TRBV5-6 and TRBJ1-5; possibly TRBD1 for D (5 bases). The length of the CDR3 is 14 residues. The V end lost 0 bases, the J end lost 3 bases, and 7 bases lay between the germline ends. Germline CDR1 and CDR2: SGHDT and YYEEEE. The CDR3: CASSLAGYNQPQHF. CDR3 bases: TGTGCCAGCAGCTTGGCAGGGTACAATCAGCCCCAGCATTTT. The full variable domain, completed using reference TRBV5-6 and TRBJ1-5, is DAGVTQSPTHLIKTRGQQVTLRCSPKSGHDTVSWYQQALGQGPQFIFQYYEEEERQRGNFPDRFSGHQFPNYSSELNVNALLLGDSALYLCASSLAGYNQPQHFGDGTRLSIL.

The genes are TRBV10-2 and TRBJ2-1; tentative D call: TRBD2 (6 bases). V lost 6 bases and J 9 bases, leaving 15 bases between the germline ends. This CDR3 region has 13 residues. The germline V gene encodes CDR1 WSHSY and CDR2 SAAADI. Here the CDR3 reads CASSALGGGEQFF. CDR3 bases: TGCGCCAGCAGCGCCTTGGGGGGAGGTGAGCAGTTCTTC.

The V and J genes are TRBV28 and TRBJ2-1; D possibly corresponds to TRBD2 (5 bases). Germline V lookup: CDR1 MDHEN, CDR2 SYDVKM. CDR3 size: 17 residues. V gave up 2 bases and J gave up 5 bases, with 19 bases separating them. The CDR3 DNA is TGTGCCAGCAGTTTAGGCGGGTACAAACGAGTGGACAATGAGCAGTTCTTC. It encodes CASSLGGYKRVDNEQFF. The full variable domain, its missing parts supplied by reference TRBV28 and TRBJ2-1, is DVKVTQSSRYLVKRTGEKVFLECVQDMDHENMFWYRQDPGLGLRLIYFSYDVKMKEKGDIPEGYSVSREKKERFSLILESASTNQTSMYLCASSLGGYKRVDNEQFFGPGTRLTVL.

Only a few counts were recorded for this clone. The rearrangement joins TRBV6-1 to TRBJ2-2; D perhaps matches TRBD2 (5 bases). The CDR3 extends over 15 amino acids. Germline-derived CDR1 and CDR2 are MNHNS and SASEGT. Trimming left V 8 bases short and J 7 bases short, with 20 bases between. In nucleotides, the CDR3 is TGTGCCAGCGCTGGCGCCGGGATCGGGCACGGGGAGCTGTTTTTT. Translated, it gives CASAGAGIGHGELFF.

The chain combines TRBV7-2 with TRBJ2-7; D not resolved. The CDR3 is 13 residues long. Germline loops: CDR1 SGHTA, CDR2 FQGNSA. V was pared by 5 bases and J by 6 bases, with 14 bases between. CDR3: CASSPRLPLEQYF. In nucleotides, the CDR3 is TGTGCCAGCAGCCCTAGACTCCCCCTCGAGCAGTACTTC. Supplemented by reference TRBV7-2 and TRBJ2-7, the full variable domain reads GAGVSQSPSNKVTEKGKDVELRCDPISGHTALYWYRQSLGQGLEFLIYFQGNSAPDKSGLPSDRFSAERTGGSVSTLTIQRTQQEDSAVYLCASSPRLPLEQYFGPGTRLTVT.

CDR3 in amino acids: CASSLQGTSEVSDTQYF. The CDR3 DNA is TGTGCCAGCAGCTTACAAGGGACTAGCGAGGTCTCAGATACGCAGTATTTT. The gene calls are TRBV5-8 and TRBJ2-3, with 10 bases that match TRBD2. The length of the CDR3 is 17 residues. The V gene's germline CDR1 is SGHTS and CDR2 YDEGEE. Trimming removed 2 bases from V and 4 bases from J; junction bases left unmatched: 10.

This clone was detected once. The gene calls are TRBV11-2 and TRBJ1-1; weak D call: TRBD1 (5 bases). The CDR3 contains 14 residues. In germline, CDR1 is SGHAT, CDR2 FQNNGV. The germline V and J ends were trimmed by 7 bases and 0 bases, with 12 bases remaining between them. The CDR3 DNA reads TGTGCCAGCACCACAGACAGAGTGAACACTGAAGCTTTCTTT. As protein: CASTTDRVNTEAFF.

This clone appeared a single time. The chain carries TRBV14 and TRBJ2-7; 9 bases are a match to TRBD1. Looked up from germline, CDR1 is SGHDN and CDR2 is FVKESK. The V gene end was trimmed by 2 bases and the J gene end by 4 bases; junction bases not matched to a gene: 3. The length of the CDR3 is 14 residues. This chain's CDR3 is CASSQRDREYEQYF. CDR3 nucleotide sequence: TGTGCCAGCAGCCAAAGGGACAGGGAGTACGAGCAGTACTTC.

This clone was seen more than once but under ten times. This rearrangement joins TRBV29-1 to TRBJ1-1; a possible D gene is TRBD1 (6 bases). The CDR3 extends over 12 amino acids. Germline lookup yields CDR1 SQVTM and CDR2 ANQGSEA. Between the trimmed V and J ends, which lost 5 bases and 1 base, there was a span of 8 bases. The CDR3 DNA sequence: TGCAGCGTTATGACAGGGAACACTGAAGCTTTCTTT. It codes for CSVMTGNTEAFF. The entire variable domain, with the rest obtained from reference TRBV29-1 and TRBJ1-1, is as follows: SAVISQKPSRDICQRGTSLTIQCQVDSQVTMMFWYRQQPGQSLTLIATANQGSEATYESGFVIDKFPISRPNLTFSTLTVSNMSPEDSSIYLCSVMTGNTEAFFGQGTRLTVV.

J is TRBJ2-7 and V is TRBV6-6; D tentatively fits TRBD1 or TRBD2 (5 bases each). V was trimmed by 6 bases and J by 3 bases, leaving 9 bases between them. This CDR3 region has 12 residues. In germline, CDR1 is MNHNY, CDR2 SVGAGI (reference sequence). DNA of the CDR3: TGTGCCAGCAGCGGGGACCACTACGAGCAGTACTTC. This gives the protein CASSGDHYEQYF.

This clone was observed a handful of times. This rearrangement joins TRBV2 to TRBJ2-7; unclear D gene. CDR1 is SNHLY and CDR2 is FYNNEI in the germline V gene. This CDR3 is 14 amino acids long. Trimming pared 8 bases from V and 2 bases from J, leaving 16 bases between. CDR3 sequence reads: CASQQEVRPYEQYF. CDR3 DNA: TGTGCCAGCCAGCAAGAAGTCAGGCCCTACGAGCAGTACTTC.

The rearrangement links TRBV30 to TRBJ2-5; D unclear. The J call could be wrong; TRBJ2-7 is a better fit for the DNA end. The germline CDR1 and CDR2 sequences are GTSNPN and SVGIG (reference sequence). CDR3 size: 11 residues. For the CDR3, the DNA is TGTGCCTGGAGTGTACCCCACGAGCAGTACTTC. Translating gives CAWSVPHEQYF.

The chain recombines TRBV10-3 with TRBJ2-1; possible D gene TRBD2, 6 bases. Germline lookup yields CDR1 ENHRY and CDR2 SYGVKD. The CDR3 extends over 13 amino acids. V lost 7 bases and J lost 7, with 14 bases in between. This chain's CDR3 is CAITAGPENEQFF. CDR3 nucleotides: TGTGCCATCACCGCGGGACCTGAGAATGAGCAGTTCTTC.

The chain joins TRBV18 to TRBJ1-1, with TRBD1 identical over 8 bases. V dropped 4 bases and J dropped 4; count of bases not matched to a gene: 5. There are 14 residues in the CDR3. The germline V gene encodes CDR1 KGHSH and CDR2 LQKENI. CDR3 DNA sequence: TGTGCCAGCTCACGGGACAGGTTGGGCACTGAAGCTTTCTTT. It encodes CASSRDRLGTEAFF.

This sequence joins TRBV5-1 and TRBJ2-7; TRBD1 matches 7 bases. The ends lost 7 bases at V and 5 bases at J; junction bases unmatched: 12. The CDR3 has 14 amino acids. Germline lookup yields CDR1 SGHRS and CDR2 YFSETQ. CDR3 sequence reads: CASCPGTESNEQYF. CDR3 nucleotides: TGCGCCAGCTGCCCCGGGACAGAGTCTAACGAGCAGTACTTC. Using reference TRBV5-1 and TRBJ2-7 for the parts outside the CDR3, the full variable domain is KAGVTQTPRYLIKTRGQQVTLSCSPISGHRSVSWYQQTPGQGLQFLFEYFSETQRNKGNFPGRFSGRQFSNSRSEMNVSTLELGDSALYLCASCPGTESNEQYFGPGTRLTVT.

CDR3 nucleotide sequence: TGTGCCAGTAGTATACCAGGGGGTGGCAATCAGCCCCAGCATTTT. Translating it yields CASSIPGGGNQPQHF. The V call is TRBV19, the J call TRBJ1-5; 7 nucleotides agree with TRBD1. V was pared by 2 bases and J by 2 bases, with 3 bases of the junction left unmatched. This CDR3 comprises 15 residues. Germline V gene lookup returns CDR1 LNHDA and CDR2 SQIVND (reference sequence).

The chain uses TRBV7-9 and TRBJ2-1; D not resolved. CDR3 length: 10 residues. Germline V gene lookup returns CDR1 SEHNR and CDR2 FQNEAQ (reference sequence). Trimming took off 5 bases at V and 15 bases at J, with 11 bases between the two ends. Written as DNA, the CDR3 is TGTGCCAGCAGCCCAAGGTCGGGGTTCTTC. Its translation is CASSPRSGFF. Filled out from reference TRBV7-9 and TRBJ2-1, the complete variable domain reads DTGVSQNPRHKITKRGQNVTFRCDPISEHNRLYWYRQTLGQGPEFLTYFQNEAQLEKSRLLSDRFSAERPKGSFSTLEIQRTEQGDSAMYLCASSPRSGFFGPGTRLTVL.

J is TRBJ2-5 and V is TRBV1. TRBV1 constitutes a pseudogene. The CDR3 sequence is 14 residues long. This chain's CDR3 is CTSSQAGGQETQYF. The CDR3 DNA is TGCACCAGCAGCCAAGCGGGCGGTCAAGAGACCCAGTACTTC.

The chain links TRBV18 to TRBJ1-1; D is unresolved. The V end was cut by 5 bases, the J end by 5 bases, with 12 bases between. CDR1 is KGHSH and CDR2 is LQKENI in the germline V gene. CDR3 size: 13 residues. CDR3: CASSSALGTEAFF. CDR3 DNA: TGTGCCAGCTCAAGTGCACTAGGGACTGAAGCTTTCTTT.

The chain recombines TRBV27 with TRBJ2-3; the match to TRBD2 covers 11 bases. CDR1 and CDR2 (germline): MNHEY, SMNVEV (reference sequence). The CDR3 spans 14 residues. V trimming: 6 bases; J trimming: 4 bases; junction bases outside the gene matches: 3. CDR3 coding DNA: TGTGCCAGCAGACTAGCGGGAGTCCCAGATACGCAGTATTTT. Translated, it gives CASRLAGVPDTQYF.

This clone was detected a few times. This chain links TRBV6-5 with TRBJ2-5; a weak D match, TRBD2 (5 bases). CDR3 length: 16 residues. Germline V CDR1 and CDR2: MNHEY, SVGAGI. V was trimmed by 2 bases and J by 3 bases, leaving 16 bases between them. The CDR3 DNA sequence: TGTGCCAGCAGTTACGTGGGAGCATCCATAGAAGAGACCCAGTACTTC. Translation: CASSYVGASIEETQYF.

The rearrangement uses TRBV7-9 and TRBJ1-1, with a weak D call TRBD1 (5 bases). V shed 3 bases and J shed 7 bases, with 15 bases lying between them. Germline assignment: CDR1 SEHNR and CDR2 FQNEAQ (reference sequence). The CDR3 has 14 amino acids. DNA of the CDR3: TGTGCCAGCAGCTTTTTTGGGGGTCAAGGTGAAGCTTTCTTT. Translation: CASSFFGGQGEAFF.

The rearrangement links TRBV19 to TRBJ1-1, with 10 bases fitting TRBD1. With 6 bases clipped from V and 4 bases from J, the junction kept 5 bases outside the gene matches. Germline V gives CDR1 LNHDA, CDR2 SQIVND (reference sequence). The CDR3 extends over 14 amino acids. The DNA of the CDR3 is TGTGCCAGTAGAAAAGGACAGGGGGGCACTGAAGCTTTCTTT. Residues: CASRKGQGGTEAFF.

The genes are TRBV9 and TRBJ2-4; TRBD2 matches at 7 bases. The germline V gene has CDR1 SGDLS and CDR2 YYNGEE. The J segment lost 9 bases and the V segment lost 2 bases, leaving 14 bases of the junction unmatched. This CDR3 is built from 16 residues. The CDR3 reads CASSVSGRGGGTIQYF. The CDR3 nucleotides are TGTGCCAGCAGCGTTAGTGGTCGAGGCGGGGGTACCATTCAGTACTTC.

This clone showed up just once. V and J are TRBV5-1 and TRBJ2-1, with 8 bases lining up with TRBD1. With V trimmed by 4 bases and J by 6 bases, 6 bases remained unmatched. This CDR3 has 14 amino acids. Germline V gives CDR1 SGHRS, CDR2 YFSETQ. CDR3 nucleotide sequence: TGCGCCAGCAGCACTTACACAGGGGGCAATGAGCAGTTCTTC. Its translation is CASSTYTGGNEQFF. The full variable domain, its missing parts supplied by reference TRBV5-1 and TRBJ2-1, is KAGVTQTPRYLIKTRGQQVTLSCSPISGHRSVSWYQQTPGQGLQFLFEYFSETQRNKGNFPGRFSGRQFSNSRSEMNVSTLELGDSALYLCASSTYTGGNEQFFGPGTRLTVL.

The DNA for the CDR3 is TGTGCCAGTACCCCGGGACAGGGATGGGATGAGCAGTTCTTC. It yields the protein CASTPGQGWDEQFF. The chain joins TRBV19 to TRBJ2-1; 9 nucleotides agree with TRBD1. Trimming removed 7 bases from V and 8 bases from J; junction bases left unmatched: 9. This CDR3 comprises 14 residues. In germline, CDR1 is LNHDA, CDR2 SQIVND (reference sequence).

This rearrangement joins TRBV5-4 to TRBJ2-5; D call uncertain. In germline, CDR1 is SGHNT, CDR2 YYREEE (reference sequence). The CDR3 is made up of 13 amino acids. V was clipped by 4 bases and J by 2 bases, with 9 bases between them. CDR3 nucleotides: TGTGCCAGCAGCGCGGTCCTACAAGAGACCCAGTACTTC. Translation gives CASSAVLQETQYF.

The rearrangement uses TRBV5-1 and TRBJ1-2; 7 bases are shared with TRBD1. Germline CDR1 SGHRS, CDR2 YFSETQ. The trim removed 3 bases at V and 8 bases at J, leaving 10 bases unmatched. The CDR3 covers 14 residues. This chain's CDR3 is CASSWDSHEAGYTF. In nucleotides, the CDR3 is TGCGCCAGCAGCTGGGACAGTCACGAAGCCGGCTACACCTTC.